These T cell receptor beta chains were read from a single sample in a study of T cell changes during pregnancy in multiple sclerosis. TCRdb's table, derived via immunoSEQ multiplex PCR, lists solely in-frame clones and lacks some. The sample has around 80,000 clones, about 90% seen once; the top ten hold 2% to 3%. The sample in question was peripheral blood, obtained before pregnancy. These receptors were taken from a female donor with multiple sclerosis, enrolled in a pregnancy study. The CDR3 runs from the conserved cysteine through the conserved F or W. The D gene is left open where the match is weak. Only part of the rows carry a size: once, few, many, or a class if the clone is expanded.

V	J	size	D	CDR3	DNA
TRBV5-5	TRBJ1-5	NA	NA	CASSWGGDLGNQPQHF	TGTGCCAGCAGCTGGGGGGGGGACTTGGGCAATCAGCCCCAGCATTTT
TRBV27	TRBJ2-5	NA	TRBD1	CASSSSTGLRVQYF	TGTGCCAGCAGTTCCTCGACAGGGTTGAGAGTCCAGTACTTC
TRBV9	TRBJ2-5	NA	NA	CASSAEERQYF	TGTGCCAGCAGCGCAGAGGAGCGCCAGTACTTC
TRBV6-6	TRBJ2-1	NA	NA	CASSYGGGLSDNEQFF	TGTGCCAGCAGTTACGGAGGTGGGCTCTCCGACAATGAGCAGTTCTTC
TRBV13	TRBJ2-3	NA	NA	CASSLGEDATDTQYF	TGTGCCAGCAGCTTAGGAGAGGATGCCACAGATACGCAGTATTTT
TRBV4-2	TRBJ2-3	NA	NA	CASSQAPDKSDTQYF	TGTGCCAGCAGCCAAGCACCAGACAAATCAGATACGCAGTATTTT
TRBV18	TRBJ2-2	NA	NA	CASSPLPPRGGYTGELFF	TGTGCCAGCTCACCACTCCCGCCACGGGGTGGTTACACCGGGGAGCTGTTTTTT
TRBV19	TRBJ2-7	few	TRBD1	CASSIWQGDYEQYF	TGTGCCAGTAGTATATGGCAGGGGGACTACGAGCAGTACTTC
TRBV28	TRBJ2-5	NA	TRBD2	CASSLGGRAETQYF	TGTGCCAGCAGTTTAGGGGGGAGGGCAGAGACCCAGTACTTC
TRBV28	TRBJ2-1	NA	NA	CASSFPSRGSKYNEQFF	TGTGCCAGCAGTTTTCCCTCTCGGGGGTCGAAGTACAATGAGCAGTTCTTC
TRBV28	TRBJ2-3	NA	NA	CASSPPGDTDTQYF	TGTGCCAGCAGTCCACCCGGGGACACAGATACGCAGTATTTT
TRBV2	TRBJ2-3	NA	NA	CASSDTSSLPDTQYF	TGTGCCAGCAGTGATACTTCGTCTCTTCCAGATACGCAGTATTTT
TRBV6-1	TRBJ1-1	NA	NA	CASSRVWDTEAFF	TGTGCCAGCTCCAGGGTATGGGACACTGAAGCTTTCTTT
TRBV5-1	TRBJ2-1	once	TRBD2	CASSAGTSGLLYNEQFF	TGCGCCAGCAGCGCGGGGACTAGCGGGCTTCTCTACAATGAGCAGTTCTTC
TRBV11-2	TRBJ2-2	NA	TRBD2	CASSFTSGRARSGELFF	TGTGCCAGCAGCTTCACTAGCGGGAGGGCCAGGAGCGGGGAGCTGTTTTTT